The subject of this entry is one T cell receptor (beta chain). Its antigen is undetermined. This record comes from a study of T cell repertoires in cytomegalovirus infection. Overall study: CMV epitopes in the study were HLA-C-restricted (recently identified) and HLA-B-restricted (well studied). Indicated by public TCR beta signatures were CMV infection and matching HLA type.

The germline V gene encodes CDR1 LNHNV and CDR2 YYDKDF (reference sequence). CDR3 length: 16 amino acids. The V and J ends lost 0 bases and 4 bases, in that order; junction bases with no gene match: 9. TCRdb analysed the reads with MiXCR anew, one entry per CDR3 protein. Of 830,000 or so distinct CDR3 sequences listed, approximately 29% are singletons. Here the sequenced sample was cultured CD8+ T cells from PBMCs, taken from culture after CMV antigen stimulation. This sequence originates from a human donor in good health (CMV status not recorded). Some clones in this sample may be carry-over from other donors' samples. The chain has TRBV15 and TRBJ2-7; 7 bases are a match to TRBD1. CDR3 protein: CATSRDGRTGPYEQYV. DNA for the CDR3: TGTGCCACCAGCAGAGACGGCCGGACAGGACCTTACGAGCAGTACGTC.